A few counts support the clone carrying this T cell receptor beta chain. These data are taken from a study of T-cell reconstitution after alpha-beta-depleted transplantation in children. Molecular barcoding with unique molecular identifiers was used for the TCRbeta library. From the PCR reads, TCRdb called clonotypes with MiXCR, one entry per CDR3 protein. The top ten hold about 5% of the sample, which has approximately 400,000 distinct CDR3 sequences, under 13% seen once. This CDR3 comprises 15 residues. Per the germline V gene, CDR1 is SGHVS and CDR2 is FQNEAQ. V was pared by 3 bases and J by 6 bases, with 15 bases between.

The sequenced sample was PBMCs from the stem cell graft donor, obtained from the stem cell graft. This sequence joins TRBV7-8 and TRBJ1-5; the D is unclear. This TCR derives from a human donor who donated a stem cell graft to a child with acute myeloid leukemia. CDR3 loop: CASSFNSQTSQPQHF. The CDR3 DNA follows: TGTGCCAGCAGCTTTAACTCGCAAACAAGTCAGCCCCAGCATTTT.